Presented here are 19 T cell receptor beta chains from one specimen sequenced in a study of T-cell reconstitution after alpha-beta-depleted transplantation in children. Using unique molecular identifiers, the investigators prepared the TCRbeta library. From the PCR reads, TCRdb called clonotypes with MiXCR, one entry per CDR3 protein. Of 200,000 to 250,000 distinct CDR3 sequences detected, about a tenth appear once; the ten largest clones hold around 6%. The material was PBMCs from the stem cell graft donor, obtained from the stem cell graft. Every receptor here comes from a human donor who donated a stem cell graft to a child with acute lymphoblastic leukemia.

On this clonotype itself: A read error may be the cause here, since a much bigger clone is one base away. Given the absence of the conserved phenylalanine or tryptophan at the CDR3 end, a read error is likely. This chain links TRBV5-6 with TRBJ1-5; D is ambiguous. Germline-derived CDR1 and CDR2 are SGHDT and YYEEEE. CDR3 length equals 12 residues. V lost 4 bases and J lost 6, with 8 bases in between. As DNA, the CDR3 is TGTGCCAGCAGCCCATGGGGTCAGCCCCAGCATTCT. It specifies CASSPWGQPQHS.

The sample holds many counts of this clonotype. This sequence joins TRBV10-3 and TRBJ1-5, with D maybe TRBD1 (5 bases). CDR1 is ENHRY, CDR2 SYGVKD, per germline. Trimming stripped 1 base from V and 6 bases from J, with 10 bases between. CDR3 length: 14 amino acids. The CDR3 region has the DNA TGTGCCATCAGTGAGTTGGGGGGGAGTCAGCCCCAGCATTTT. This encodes CAISELGGSQPQHF.

The CDR3 sequence is CSARPFFGVGTYEQYF. DNA for the CDR3: TGCAGTGCTAGACCTTTTTTCGGGGTCGGTACCTACGAGCAGTACTTC. V and J are TRBV20-1 and TRBJ2-7; possibly TRBD2 for D (5 bases). Germline assignment: CDR1 DFQATT and CDR2 SNEGSKA (reference sequence). The CDR3 is 16 amino acids. Trimming took 2 bases from V and 2 from J, leaving 19 bases between them.

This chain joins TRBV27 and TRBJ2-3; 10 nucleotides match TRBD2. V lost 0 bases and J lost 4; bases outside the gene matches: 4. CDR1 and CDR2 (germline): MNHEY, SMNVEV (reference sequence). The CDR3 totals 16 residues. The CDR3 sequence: CASSLSSGGGADTQYF. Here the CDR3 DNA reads TGTGCCAGCAGTTTATCCAGCGGGGGGGGAGCAGATACGCAGTATTTT.

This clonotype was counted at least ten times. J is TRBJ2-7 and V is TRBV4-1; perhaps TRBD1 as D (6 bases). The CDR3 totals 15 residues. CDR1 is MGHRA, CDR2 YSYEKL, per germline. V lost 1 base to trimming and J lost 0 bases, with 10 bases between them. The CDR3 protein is CASSQGQGGSYEQYF. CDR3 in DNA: TGCGCCAGCAGCCAAGGTCAAGGGGGCTCCTACGAGCAGTACTTC.

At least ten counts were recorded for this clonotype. As DNA, the CDR3 is TGTGCCAGCATTGAGAGCTCCTACAATGAGCAGTTCTTC. It is translated as CASIESSYNEQFF. J is TRBJ2-1 and V is TRBV28; D is ambiguous. This CDR3 has 13 amino acids. Trimming pared 7 bases from V and 0 bases from J, leaving 7 bases between. Germline lookup yields CDR1 MDHEN and CDR2 SYDVKM.

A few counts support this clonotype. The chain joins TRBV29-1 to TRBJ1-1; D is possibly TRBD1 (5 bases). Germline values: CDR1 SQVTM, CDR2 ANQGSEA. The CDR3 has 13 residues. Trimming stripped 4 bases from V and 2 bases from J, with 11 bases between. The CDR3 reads CSVAGKGNTEAFF. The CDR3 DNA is TGCAGCGTTGCAGGGAAGGGAAACACTGAAGCTTTCTTT. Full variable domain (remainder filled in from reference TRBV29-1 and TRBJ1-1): SAVISQKPSRDICQRGTSLTIQCQVDSQVTMMFWYRQQPGQSLTLIATANQGSEATYESGFVIDKFPISRPNLTFSTLTVSNMSPEDSSIYLCSVAGKGNTEAFFGQGTRLTVV.

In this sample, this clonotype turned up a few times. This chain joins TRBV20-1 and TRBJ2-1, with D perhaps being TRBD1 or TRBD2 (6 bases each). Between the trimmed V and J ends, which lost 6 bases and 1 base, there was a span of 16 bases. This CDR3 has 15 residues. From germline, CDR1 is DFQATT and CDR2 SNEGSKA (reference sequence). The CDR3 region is CSARIGGQSYNEQFF. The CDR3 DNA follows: TGCAGTGCGAGGATAGGGGGGCAATCCTACAATGAGCAGTTCTTC.

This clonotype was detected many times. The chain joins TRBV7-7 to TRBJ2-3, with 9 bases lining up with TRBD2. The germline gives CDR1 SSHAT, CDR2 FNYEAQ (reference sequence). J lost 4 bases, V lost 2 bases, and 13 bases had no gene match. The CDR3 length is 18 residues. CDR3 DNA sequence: TGTGCCAGCAGCTTAACCGGGATACGTAGCGGGGGTTCAGATACGCAGTATTTT. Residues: CASSLTGIRSGGSDTQYF.

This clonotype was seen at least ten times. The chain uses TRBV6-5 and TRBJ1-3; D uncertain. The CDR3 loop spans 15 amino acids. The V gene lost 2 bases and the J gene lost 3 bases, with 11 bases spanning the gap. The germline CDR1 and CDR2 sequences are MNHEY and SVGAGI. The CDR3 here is CASSYGASSGNTIYF. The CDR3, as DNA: TGTGCCAGCAGTTACGGCGCGTCTAGTGGAAACACCATATATTTT.

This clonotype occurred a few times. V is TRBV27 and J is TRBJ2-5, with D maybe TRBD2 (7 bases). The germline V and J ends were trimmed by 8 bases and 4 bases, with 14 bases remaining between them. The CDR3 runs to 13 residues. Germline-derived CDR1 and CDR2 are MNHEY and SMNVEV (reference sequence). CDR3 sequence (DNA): TGTGCCAGCGGTTACGGGGGGCGAGAGACCCAGTACTTC. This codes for CASGYGGRETQYF.

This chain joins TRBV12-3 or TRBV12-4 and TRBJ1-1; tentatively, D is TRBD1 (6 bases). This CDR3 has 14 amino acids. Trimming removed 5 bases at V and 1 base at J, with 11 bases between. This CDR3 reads CASSNGQPNTEAFF. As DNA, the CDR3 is TGTGCCAGCAGTAACGGACAGCCGAACACTGAAGCTTTCTTT.

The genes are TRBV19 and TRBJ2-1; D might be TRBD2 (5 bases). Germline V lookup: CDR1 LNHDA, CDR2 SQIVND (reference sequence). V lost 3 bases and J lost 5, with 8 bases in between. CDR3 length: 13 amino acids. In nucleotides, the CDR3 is TGTGCCAGTAGTATGAAGCGGCACAATGAGCAGTTCTTC. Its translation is CASSMKRHNEQFF.

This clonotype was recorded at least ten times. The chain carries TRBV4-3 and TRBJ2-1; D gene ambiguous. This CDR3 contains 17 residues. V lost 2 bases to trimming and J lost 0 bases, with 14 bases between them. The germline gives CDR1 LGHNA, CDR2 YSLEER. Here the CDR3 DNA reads TGCGCCAGCAGCCAAAGATTTAAGCAGAGCTCCTACAATGAGCAGTTCTTC. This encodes CASSQRFKQSSYNEQFF.

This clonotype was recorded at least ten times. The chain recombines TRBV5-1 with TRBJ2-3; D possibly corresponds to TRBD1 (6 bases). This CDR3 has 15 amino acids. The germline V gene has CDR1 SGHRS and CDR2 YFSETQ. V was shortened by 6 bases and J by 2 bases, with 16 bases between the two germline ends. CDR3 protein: CASTRGDYTTDTQYF. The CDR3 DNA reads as TGCGCCAGCACCAGGGGAGATTACACCACAGATACGCAGTATTTT.

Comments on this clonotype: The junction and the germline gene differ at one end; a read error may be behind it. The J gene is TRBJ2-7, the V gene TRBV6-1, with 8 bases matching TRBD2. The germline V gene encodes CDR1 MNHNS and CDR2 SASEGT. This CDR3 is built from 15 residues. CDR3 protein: CVSSLPRGGPYEQYF. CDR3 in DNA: TGTGTCAGCAGTCTCCCTCGCGGGGGGCCCTACGAGCAGTACTTC.

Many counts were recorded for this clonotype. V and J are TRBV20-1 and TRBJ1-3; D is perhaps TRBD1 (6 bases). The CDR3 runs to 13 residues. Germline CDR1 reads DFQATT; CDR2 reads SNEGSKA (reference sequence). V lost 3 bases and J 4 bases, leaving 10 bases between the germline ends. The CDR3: CSARWQGGNTIYF. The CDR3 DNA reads TGCAGTGCTAGGTGGCAGGGGGGAAACACCATATATTTT.

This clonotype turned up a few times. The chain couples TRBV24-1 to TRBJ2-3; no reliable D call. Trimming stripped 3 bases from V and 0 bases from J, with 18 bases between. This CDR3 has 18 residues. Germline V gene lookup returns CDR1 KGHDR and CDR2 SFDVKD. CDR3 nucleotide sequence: TGTGCCACCAGTGATCCGTCGTTCGGCCAGTCTAGCACAGATACGCAGTATTTT. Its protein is CATSDPSFGQSSTDTQYF.

The chain's CDR3 is CATTTESNQPQHF. The CDR3 nucleotides are TGTGCCACCACCACAGAGAGCAATCAGCCCCAGCATTTT. The gene calls are TRBV15 and TRBJ1-5, with no clear D. This CDR3 spans 13 amino acids. Germline V CDR1 and CDR2: LNHNV, YYDKDF (reference sequence). V lost 7 bases to trimming and J lost 1 base, with 8 bases between them.